Shown below are 19 T cell receptor beta chains from a single sample sequenced in a study of cytomegalovirus exposure and HLA in healthy donors. With 60 Vbeta and 13 Jbeta primers, the PCR was carried out. TCRdb's copy holds only in-frame clones and misses some; the assay was immunoSEQ multiplex PCR. Of about 180,000 clones listed, under 80% are singletons. Sequenced input: PBMCs. Receptors were obtained from a human donor in good health.

This clone was seen a single time. This chain connects TRBV27 to TRBJ1-2; D may be TRBD1 (5 bases). The CDR3 sequence is 15 residues long. Germline-derived CDR1 and CDR2 are MNHEY and SMNVEV (reference sequence). Deletions cut 7 bases from V and 7 bases from J, with 22 bases between. CDR3 in DNA: TGTGCCAGCACCAAGACACAGGATAAGAGTCGTGGCTACACCTTC. Residues: CASTKTQDKSRGYTF.

Note on this clone: Other DNA sequences of this sample code for an identical CDR3. The chain employs TRBV6-5 and TRBJ2-7, with unresolved D. The CDR3 is 12 amino acids. Trimming left V 6 bases short and J 4 bases short, with 10 bases between. Germline CDR1 MNHEY, CDR2 SVGAGI. In nucleotides, the CDR3 is TGTGCCAGCAGCCCCTCCCCGTACGAGCAGTACTTC. Protein product: CASSPSPYEQYF.

CDR3 DNA: TGTGCCAGCAGCTTAGGAGGGAGGGCGAACACTGAAGCTTTCTTT. Translation gives CASSLGGRANTEAFF. The chain has TRBV7-3 and TRBJ1-1, with D uncertain. The CDR3 is 15 residues long. V lost 2 bases, J lost 1 base, and 11 bases lay in between. Germline V gene sequence: CDR1 SGHTA, CDR2 FQGTGA.

As concerns this clone: This specimen includes other DNA sequences encoding the same CDR3. The J gene is TRBJ2-7, the V gene TRBV27, with TRBD1 as a possible D gene (5 bases). The germline gives CDR1 MNHEY, CDR2 SMNVEV (reference sequence). Trimming took off 3 bases at V and 2 bases at J, with 8 bases between the two ends. The CDR3 consists of 13 residues. The CDR3 loop is CASSLGRAYEQYF. CDR3 nucleotides: TGTGCCAGCAGTTTGGGCAGGGCCTACGAGCAGTACTTC.

V and J are TRBV7-3 and TRBJ1-1, with D maybe TRBD1 (6 bases). Trimming cost V 5 bases and J 4 bases, with 14 bases left between them. The CDR3 contains 14 residues. Germline CDR1 reads SGHTA; CDR2 reads FQGTGA. The CDR3 DNA is TGTGCCAGCAGCGCGCGGGCCAGGGGCACTGAAGCTTTCTTT. It specifies CASSARARGTEAFF. The full variable domain, rest sourced from reference TRBV7-3 and TRBJ1-1, is GAGVSQTPSNKVTEKGKYVELRCDPISGHTALYWYRQSLGQGPEFLIYFQGTGAADDSGLPNDRFFAVRPEGSVSTLKIQRTERGDSAVYLCASSARARGTEAFFGQGTRLTVV.

The chain carries TRBV5-4 and TRBJ1-2; D is perhaps TRBD1 (6 bases). V lost 4 bases and J 6 bases, leaving 10 bases between the germline ends. Looked up from germline, CDR1 is SGHNT and CDR2 is YYREEE (reference sequence). The CDR3 extends over 12 amino acids. The CDR3 protein is CASSVDRNGYTF. The CDR3 DNA reads TGTGCCAGCAGCGTGGACAGAAATGGCTACACCTTC.

This sequence joins TRBV18 and TRBJ1-5; unclear D gene. CDR3 length: 15 residues. Germline-derived CDR1 and CDR2 are KGHSH and LQKENI. V lost 2 bases and J 1 base, leaving 9 bases between the germline ends. The CDR3 DNA is TGTGCCAGCTCACCAAATACACAAAGCAATCAGCCCCAGCATTTT. Translation: CASSPNTQSNQPQHF.

V is TRBV11-3 and J is TRBJ2-2; maybe TRBD1 (5 bases). V was trimmed by 7 bases and J by 2 bases, leaving 11 bases between them. Germline V gene data show CDR1 as SGHNT and CDR2 as YENEEA. CDR3 length equals 14 residues. The CDR3: CASTPRGNTGELFF. CDR3 DNA sequence: TGTGCCAGCACCCCAAGGGGTAACACCGGGGAGCTGTTTTTT.

V is TRBV7-6 and J is TRBJ1-2; 8 bases match TRBD1. Germline V gene sequence: CDR1 SGHVS, CDR2 FNYEAQ. The CDR3 totals 20 residues. The trim removed 0 bases at V and 3 bases at J, leaving 18 bases unmatched. The CDR3 DNA reads as TGTGCCAGCAGCTTAGCGCTGCTCGAGACAGGGGACTTAATGGACTATGGCTACACCTTC. It codes for CASSLALLETGDLMDYGYTF. The variable domain in full, with the rest retrieved from reference TRBV7-6 and TRBJ1-2, is GAGVSQSPRYKVTKRGQDVALRCDPISGHVSLYWYRQALGQGPEFLTYFNYEAQQDKSGLPNDRFSAERPEGSISTLTIQRTEQRDSAMYRCASSLALLETGDLMDYGYTFGSGTRLTVV.

This chain connects TRBV30 to TRBJ1-2; no definite D call. CDR3 length: 12 residues. Germline V CDR1 and CDR2: GTSNPN, SVGIG (reference sequence). V was clipped by 3 bases and J by 9 bases, with 14 bases between them. CDR3 protein: CAWSMGDKSYTF. DNA of the CDR3: TGTGCCTGGAGCATGGGTGACAAGAGCTACACCTTC.

The chain recombines TRBV7-9 with TRBJ2-5, with 8 positions matching TRBD1. Germline CDR1 is SEHNR and CDR2 is FQNEAQ (reference sequence). The CDR3 extends over 14 amino acids. Trimming took 6 bases from V and 1 from J; bases not matched to a gene: 4. CDR3 region: CASRATGAQETQYF. In DNA form, the CDR3 reads TGTGCCAGCAGGGCGACAGGGGCCCAAGAGACCCAGTACTTC.

The chain has TRBV7-3 and TRBJ1-2, with 8 bases matching TRBD1. Germline V gene sequence: CDR1 SGHTA, CDR2 FQGTGA. J lost 7 bases, V lost 8 bases, and 6 bases had no gene match. The CDR3 runs to 12 residues. CDR3 residues: CASGQGSGGYTF. For the CDR3, the DNA is TGTGCCAGCGGACAGGGCTCCGGTGGCTACACCTTC.

The chain combines TRBV5-4 with TRBJ2-7; the D gene is possibly TRBD1 (5 bases). The length of the CDR3 is 14 residues. V was shortened by 0 bases and J by 2 bases, with 9 bases between the two germline ends. Germline values: CDR1 SGHNT, CDR2 YYREEE (reference sequence). The CDR3 spells CASSLGAGPYEQYF. CDR3 bases: TGTGCCAGCAGCTTGGGGGCAGGGCCCTACGAGCAGTACTTC.

This clone appeared once. The CDR3 spells CASSTQGSEQYF. The CDR3 DNA reads TGTGCCAGTAGTACCCAGGGGTCCGAGCAGTACTTC. The chain joins TRBV19 to TRBJ2-7; D perhaps matches TRBD1 (6 bases). CDR3 size: 12 residues. The germline V gene encodes CDR1 LNHDA and CDR2 SQIVND (reference sequence). V was trimmed by 4 bases and J by 6 bases, leaving 10 bases between them.

This chain uses TRBV7-6 with TRBJ2-7; D possibly corresponds to TRBD2 (6 bases). CDR1 and CDR2 (germline): SGHVS, FNYEAQ. V lost 4 bases, J lost 4 bases, and 17 bases lay in between. CDR3 length: 15 residues. CDR3 amino acids: CASSSQSGSQYEQYF. The CDR3 DNA is TGTGCCAGCAGCTCCCAGAGCGGGTCCCAATACGAGCAGTACTTC.

V usage is TRBV2 and J usage is TRBJ1-1; weak D call: TRBD1 (6 bases). CDR3 size: 13 residues. Germline V gene data show CDR1 as SNHLY and CDR2 as FYNNEI. Deletions cut 5 bases from V and 4 bases from J, with 11 bases between. In nucleotides, the CDR3 is TGTGCCAGCAGTCTCAACAGGGTCACTGAAGCTTTCTTT. Amino acid sequence: CASSLNRVTEAFF. The whole variable domain, filled in from reference TRBV2 and TRBJ1-1, reads EPEVTQTPSHQVTQMGQEVILRCVPISNHLYFYWYRQILGQKVEFLVSFYNNEISEKSEIFDDQFSVERPDGSNFTLKIRSTKLEDSAMYFCASSLNRVTEAFFGQGTRLTVV.

This clone was recorded a few times. The chain links TRBV9 to TRBJ2-7, with D tentatively TRBD2 (6 bases). Trimming shortened V by 4 bases and J by 1 base, and 9 bases separated the two germline ends. The CDR3 is 13 amino acids. Germline V CDR1 and CDR2: SGDLS, YYNGEE. CDR3 in DNA: TGTGCCAGCAGCTTGGCGGGGTCCTACGAGCAGTACTTC. This codes for CASSLAGSYEQYF. Supplemented by reference TRBV9 and TRBJ2-7, the full variable domain reads DSGVTQTPKHLITATGQRVTLRCSPRSGDLSVYWYQQSLDQGLQFLIQYYNGEERAKGNILERFSAQQFPDLHSELNLSSLELGDSALYFCASSLAGSYEQYFGPGTRLTVT.

This rearrangement joins TRBV9 to TRBJ2-3; TRBD2 matches at 8 bases. The germline V gene encodes CDR1 SGDLS and CDR2 YYNGEE. The J segment lost 1 base and the V segment lost 4 bases, leaving 5 bases of the junction unmatched. The CDR3 consists of 15 residues. As DNA, the CDR3 is TGTGCCAGCAGCTCGGGGGGGGGACGCACAGATACGCAGTATTTT. Protein sequence: CASSSGGGRTDTQYF.

V is TRBV27 and J is TRBJ1-5; no firm D call. V was shortened by 6 bases and J by 9 bases, with 21 bases between the two germline ends. This CDR3 spans 15 amino acids. Germline assignment: CDR1 MNHEY and CDR2 SMNVEV (reference sequence). The CDR3 bases are TGTGCCAGCAGCCCCACGAGGACGGGAGAAGGGCCCCAGCATTTT. This translates into CASSPTRTGEGPQHF.